The source of this T cell receptor beta chain is a study of CD8 T cells in Susac syndrome. Random hexamers served to reverse transcribe about 0.5 to 1 ug RNA. An immunoSEQ multiplex PCR generated amplified TCR beta CDR3 products spanning 54 Vbeta and 13 Jbeta. TCRdb processed the immunoSEQ multiplex PCR reads anew with MiXCR; each CDR3 protein has one entry. Of some 400,000 distinct CDR3 sequences in the sample, about 85% are singletons; the top ten hold around 0.12%. The sequence derives from a human donor with multiple sclerosis. Sequencing was done on a sample of CD8+ T cells from PBMCs.

The CDR3, as DNA: TGTGCCAGCAGTCTCACCCAGGATTTTAACATTCAGTACTTC. Its protein is CASSLTQDFNIQYF. The gene calls are TRBV6-5 and TRBJ2-4; D not certain. CDR3 length equals 14 residues. Germline CDR1 is MNHEY and CDR2 is SVGAGI. Trimming removed 5 bases at V and 7 bases at J, with 15 bases between.